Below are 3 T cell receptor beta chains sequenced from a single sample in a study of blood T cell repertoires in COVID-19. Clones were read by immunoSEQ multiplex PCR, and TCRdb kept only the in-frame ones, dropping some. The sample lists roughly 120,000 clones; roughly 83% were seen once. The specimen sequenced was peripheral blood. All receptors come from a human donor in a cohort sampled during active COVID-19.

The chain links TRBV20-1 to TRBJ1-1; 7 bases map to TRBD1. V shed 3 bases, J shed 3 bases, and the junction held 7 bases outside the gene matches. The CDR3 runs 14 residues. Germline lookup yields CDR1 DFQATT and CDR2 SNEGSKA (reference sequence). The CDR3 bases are TGCAGTGCTAGTAACAGGGGCGGTCACACTGAAGCTTTCTTT. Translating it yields CSASNRGGHTEAFF.

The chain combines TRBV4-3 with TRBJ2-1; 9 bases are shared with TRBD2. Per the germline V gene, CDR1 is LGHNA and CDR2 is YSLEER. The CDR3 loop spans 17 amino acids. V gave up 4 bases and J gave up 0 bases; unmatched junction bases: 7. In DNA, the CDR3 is TGCGCCAGCAGCCCAGGGACTAGCCTTTTCTCCTACAATGAGCAGTTCTTC. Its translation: CASSPGTSLFSYNEQFF.

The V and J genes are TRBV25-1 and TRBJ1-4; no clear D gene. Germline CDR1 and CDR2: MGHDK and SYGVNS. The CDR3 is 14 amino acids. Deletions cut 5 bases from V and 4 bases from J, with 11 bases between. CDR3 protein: CASSNSQFNEKLFF. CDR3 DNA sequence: TGTGCCAGCAGTAATTCACAGTTTAATGAAAAACTGTTTTTT.